A selection of T cell receptor beta chains follows, all from one sample in a study of Graves' ophthalmopathy and Graves' hyperthyroidism. TCRdb re-called the multiplex PCR reads with MiXCR, one entry per CDR3 protein. The table shows a few hundred thousand distinct CDR3 sequences, with about 17% occurring only once. What was sequenced was peripheral blood. Receptors were obtained from an adult woman with stable Graves' hyperthyroidism. Both conserved end residues are part of each CDR3. Each record gives: D gene, J gene, V gene, clone size, CDR3 DNA, CDR3 protein. The D gene is left open where the match is weak. Size values are once, few and many counts, or a class for expanded clones, and some rows have none.

>.|TRBJ1-6|TRBV7-2|many
TGTGCCAGCAGCTTAGATGGGGCTCTCCACTTT
CASSLDGALHF
>TRBD2|TRBJ2-7|TRBV27|many
TGTGCCAGCAGTCAAAGACTAGCTCTCGAGCAGTACTTC
CASSQRLALEQYF
>.|TRBJ1-5|TRBV4-1|.
TGCGCCAGCAGCCAAGTACAGGTATATCAGCCCCAGCATTTT
CASSQVQVYQPQHF
>.|TRBJ1-2|TRBV28|.
TGTGCCAGTCGGGGGGGGGAGTTCTACACCTTC
CASRGGEFYTF
>.|TRBJ1-1|TRBV4-1|many
TGCGCCAGCAGCGGTATTACTATGAACACTGAAGCTTTCTTT
CASSGITMNTEAFF
>.|TRBJ1-1|TRBV12-5|many
TGTGCTAGTGGTTTATCCACTGAAGCTTTCTTT
CASGLSTEAFF
>TRBD2|TRBJ2-7|TRBV6-5|many
TGTGCCAGCGGACTAGTGGGAGGCCATTCCTACGAGCAGTACTTC
CASGLVGGHSYEQYF
>TRBD1|TRBJ1-6|TRBV27|many
TGTGCCAGCAGCCAGACAGGGGACTCACCCCTCCACTTT
CASSQTGDSPLHF
>.|TRBJ2-2|TRBV30|few
TGTGCCGGCCTCCGACCCCCGGGAACCGGGGAGCTGTTTTTT
CAGLRPPGTGELFF
>TRBD1|TRBJ2-5|TRBV28|many
TGTGCCAGCAGCCCGGGACAGGGGTTGAGGCAAGAGACCCAGTACTTC
CASSPGQGLRQETQYF
>.|TRBJ2-7|TRBV10-2|many
TGCGCCACCTTGGGCCCTAGCGAGCAGTACTTC
CATLGPSEQYF
>.|TRBJ2-5|TRBV10-3|many
TGTGCCATCGGACACCCGGGCTCGGAGACCCAGTACTTC
CAIGHPGSETQYF
>TRBD1|TRBJ2-7|TRBV6-1|many
TGTGCCAGCAGTGAAACGACAGGGGGTAGTTACGAGCAGTACTTC
CASSETTGGSYEQYF
>.|TRBJ2-5|TRBV19|.
TGTGCCAGTAGAGGTGGTTTGGGTCTACGTGGCCTCCAAGAGACCCAGTACTTC
CASRGGLGLRGLQETQYF
>.|TRBJ2-5|TRBV12-3/TRBV12-4|many
TGTGCCAGCAGTTTAGGGCAGGGGATCGAGACCCAGTACTTC
CASSLGQGIETQYF
>TRBD1|TRBJ1-1|TRBV4-2|many
TGTGCCAGCAGCCAAGATTGGACAGGGTTCACTGAAGCTTTCTTT
CASSQDWTGFTEAFF
>.|TRBJ1-2|TRBV20-1|many
TGCAGTGCTAAGATTAACTATGGCTACACCTTC
CSAKINYGYTF
>.|TRBJ2-7|TRBV4-1|few
TGCGCCAGCAGCCGACCTACGGGGGCCTACTACGAGCAGTACTTC
CASSRPTGAYYEQYF
>TRBD1|TRBJ1-5|TRBV28|.
TGTGCCAGCAGTTGGGGCAGGGGGAATCAGCCCCAGCATTTT
CASSWGRGNQPQHF
>.|TRBJ1-1|TRBV30|many
TGTGCCGGCCGACGGATTGAAGCTTTCTTT
CAGRRIEAFF
>TRBD2|TRBJ2-2|TRBV12-3/TRBV12-4|many
TGTGCCAGCAGTTTAGTGGGTTGGCGGGAGACCGGGGAGCTGTTTTTT
CASSLVGWRETGELFF
>TRBD1|TRBJ1-5|TRBV6-4|.
TGTGCCAGCATCGCCTCGACAGGGCAAATCGGCGATCAGCCCCAGCATTTT
CASIASTGQIGDQPQHF
>.|TRBJ2-7|TRBV18|many
TGTGCCAGCTCACCACCGTCGACTAGTGGGTACGAGCAGTACTTC
CASSPPSTSGYEQYF
>TRBD1|TRBJ1-6|TRBV28|many
TGTGCCAGCAGAACATACAGGGGCGAGATTTCACCCCTCCACTTT
CASRTYRGEISPLHF
>.|TRBJ1-1|TRBV7-9|many
TGTGCCAGCAGCTTAGATCGCGTTTACACTGAAGCTTTCTTT
CASSLDRVYTEAFF
>TRBD1|TRBJ2-2|TRBV11-2|.
TGTGCCAGCAGAGATAGGACAGGGGGCATGCGGAACACCGGGGAGCTGTTTTTT
CASRDRTGGMRNTGELFF
>.|TRBJ1-1|TRBV5-1|many
TGCGCCAGCAGCCTAAGACAGATGGGCACTGAAGCTTTCTTT
CASSLRQMGTEAFF
>.|TRBJ2-7|TRBV5-1|many
TGCGCCAGCAGCTTTAACAGTCAGTTCGAGCAGTACTTC
CASSFNSQFEQYF
>TRBD1|TRBJ2-5|TRBV24-1|many
TGTGCCACCAGTGAAAATCCCGGGACAGGGGTTGGACGGGAGACCCAGTACTTC
CATSENPGTGVGRETQYF